This is a list of T cell receptor beta chains from one sample in a study of cytomegalovirus exposure and HLA in healthy donors. Sequencing was performed with immunoSEQ multiplex PCR; in TCRdb, only in-frame clones are kept and a portion is missing. Found here are around 80,000 clones, over 9% of them singletons; the top ten hold about 25%. Material for sequencing was PBMCs. These receptors were obtained from a man in his sixties in good health and CMV-seropositive. Both conserved end residues are part of each CDR3. Fields, in order: clone size, CDR3 length, D gene, J gene, V gene, CDR3 DNA, CDR3 protein. A D gene is named only where the DNA matches it firmly. Only part of the rows carry a size: once, few, many, or a class if the clone is expanded.

few,15,TRBD2,TRBJ2-3,TRBV10-3,TGTGCCATCGGAGAGACTAGCGGGAACGCAGATACGCAGTATTTT,CAIGETSGNADTQYF
NA,12,NA,TRBJ2-1,TRBV2,TGTGCCAGCAGTACCGGGGGAGGCGAGCAGTTCTTC,CASSTGGGEQFF
few,15,TRBD2,TRBJ2-1,TRBV7-3,TGTGCCAGCAGCCTGGGACTAGCGGGGCACAATGAGCAGTTCTTC,CASSLGLAGHNEQFF
NA,14,TRBD2,TRBJ2-7,TRBV6-5,TGTGCCAGCAGCTATAGCGGGAGGAACTACGAGCAGTACTTC,CASSYSGRNYEQYF
NA,13,NA,TRBJ2-7,TRBV27,TGTGCCAGCAGTTTAGCCGGCCCGAGGGAGCAGTACTTC,CASSLAGPREQYF
few,14,NA,TRBJ1-2,TRBV9,TGTGCCAGCAGCGTAGATCCGGGGGGTAATGGCTACACCTTC,CASSVDPGGNGYTF
many,13,TRBD2,TRBJ2-1,TRBV28,TGTGCCAGCAGCCTTGATCTAGCGGGCGGGCAGTTCTTC,CASSLDLAGGQFF
few,15,TRBD2,TRBJ2-1,TRBV5-1,TGCGCCAGCACCCCCCGGGCGGGAGCCCACAATGAGCAGTTCTTC,CASTPRAGAHNEQFF
NA,15,NA,TRBJ2-7,TRBV5-6,TGTGCCAGCAGCCCCCCCCACAGGAGCCCCTACGAGCAGTACTTC,CASSPPHRSPYEQYF
NA,18,TRBD2,TRBJ2-5,TRBV4-1,TGCGCCAGCAGCCAAGATTCTGGCGGGAGGGCCGTGGGGGAGACCCAGTACTTC,CASSQDSGGRAVGETQYF
NA,13,NA,TRBJ2-2,TRBV5-6,TGTGCCAGCAGCCCCCGAGCTACCGGGGAGCTGTTTTTT,CASSPRATGELFF
few,12,NA,TRBJ1-2,TRBV18,TGTGCCAGCTCCCCATCTTTCTCGGGCTACACCTTC,CASSPSFSGYTF
NA,14,TRBD1,TRBJ1-2,TRBV27,TGTGCCAGCAGTTCCCCGGGACAGGGCGCAGGCTACACCTTC,CASSSPGQGAGYTF
NA,17,TRBD2,TRBJ2-1,TRBV5-1,TGCGCCAGCAGCCCACTTAGCGGGAGGGGAAACTACAATGAGCAGTTCTTC,CASSPLSGRGNYNEQFF
few,12,NA,TRBJ1-2,TRBV15,TGTGCCACCAGCAGCCCCGGGGGTGGCTACACCTTC,CATSSPGGGYTF
few,16,TRBD2,TRBJ2-3,TRBV5-1,TGCGCCAGCAGCTTGGAGGGTAGCGGGGTCACAGATACGCAGTATTTT,CASSLEGSGVTDTQYF
NA,13,NA,TRBJ2-2,TRBV5-4,TGTGCCAGCAGCTCCAGGGGAGTCGGGGAGCTGTTTTTT,CASSSRGVGELFF
NA,13,NA,TRBJ2-1,TRBV30,TGTGCCTGGAGTTCTCAGGGCTACAATGAGCAGTTCTTC,CAWSSQGYNEQFF
NA,15,NA,TRBJ2-1,TRBV5-1,TGCGCCAGCAGCCCGTACAGGGTTTCTTACAATGAGCAGTTCTTC,CASSPYRVSYNEQFF
NA,12,NA,TRBJ2-7,TRBV7-9,TGTGCCAGCAGCTTAGGAACAGAGGAGGGGAACTTC,CASSLGTEEGNF
NA,15,TRBD2,TRBJ2-7,TRBV5-5,TGTGCCAGCAGCATTCTAGCGGGAGTAATTTACGAGCAGTACTTC,CASSILAGVIYEQYF
NA,14,TRBD1,TRBJ1-5,TRBV19,TGTGCCAGTAGTCCCGGACAGGAGGTACAGCCCCAGCATTTT,CASSPGQEVQPQHF
few,13,NA,TRBJ1-2,TRBV7-3,TGTGCCAGCAGCTTGACACGTGCAGATGGCTACACCTTC,CASSLTRADGYTF
few,15,TRBD2,TRBJ2-1,TRBV5-6,TGTGCCAGTCTCGGGGGACTAGCGGGAATCAATGAGCAGTTCTTC,CASLGGLAGINEQFF
few,18,NA,TRBJ2-1,TRBV11-3,TGTGCCAGCAGCTCCGGACAGACCGGTTTAGCGGGCTACAATGAGCAGTTCTTC,CASSSGQTGLAGYNEQFF
NA,15,NA,TRBJ1-5,TRBV9,TGTGCCAGCAGCCCGGGAGGCGGGGGCAATCAGCCCCAGCATTTT,CASSPGGGGNQPQHF
few,15,TRBD2,TRBJ2-3,TRBV2,TGTGCCAGCAGTGCACTAGCGGGAGGGACAGATACGCAGTATTTT,CASSALAGGTDTQYF
NA,13,TRBD1,TRBJ1-1,TRBV27,TGTGCCAGCAGTCACAGGGGGCCAGCTGAAGCTTTCTTT,CASSHRGPAEAFF
NA,14,NA,TRBJ2-7,TRBV27,TGTGCCAGCAGTTTTGGGGCCGCGATCCACGAGCAGTACTTC,CASSFGAAIHEQYF
few,16,TRBD2,TRBJ2-2,TRBV4-1,TGCGCCAGCAGCGTGCAGCGGGGGAAGAACACCGGGGAGCTGTTTTTT,CASSVQRGKNTGELFF
few,14,NA,TRBJ2-3,TRBV19,TGTGCCAGTACTCTCACGGGAAGCACAGATACGCAGTATTTT,CASTLTGSTDTQYF
NA,13,NA,TRBJ2-1,TRBV6-5,TGTGCCAGCAGTTCGCAGGGGGGTAATGAGCAGTTCTTC,CASSSQGGNEQFF
few,13,NA,TRBJ2-7,TRBV2,TGTGCCAGCAACCCGGCGGGTACCTACGAGCAGTACTTC,CASNPAGTYEQYF
NA,14,TRBD2,TRBJ2-1,TRBV19,TGTGCCAGTAGTATGGCGGGGGGGATAGATGAGCAGTTCTTC,CASSMAGGIDEQFF
NA,15,TRBD1,TRBJ2-5,TRBV25-1,TGTGCCAGCAGTGAAGGGGCAGGGGGCATGGAGACCCAGTACTTC,CASSEGAGGMETQYF
NA,13,NA,TRBJ1-5,TRBV10-3,TGTGCCATCAGTGAGGGCAGTCATCAGCCCCAGCATTTT,CAISEGSHQPQHF
NA,13,NA,TRBJ1-1,TRBV12-5,TGTGCTAGTGGTTTGGCGGGGGGTCCCGAAGCTTTCTTT,CASGLAGGPEAFF
NA,13,NA,TRBJ2-4,TRBV18,TGTGCCAGCTCACCCGACAGACTAAACATTCAGTACTTC,CASSPDRLNIQYF
NA,15,NA,TRBJ2-6,TRBV28,TGTGCCAGCAGTTTTCAGGGCGGTGGGGCCAACGTCCTGACTTTC,CASSFQGGGANVLTF
NA,16,TRBD2,TRBJ2-5,TRBV6-1,TGTGCCAGCAGTGAATTTGGGCGGGGGTCGGGCGAGACCCAGTACTTC,CASSEFGRGSGETQYF
NA,19,TRBD2,TRBJ2-4,TRBV7-2,TGTGCCAGCAGCCCACCGGGGACTAGCGGGATATTAGCCAAAAACATTCAGTACTTC,CASSPPGTSGILAKNIQYF
few,15,TRBD2,TRBJ2-3,TRBV6-6,TGTGCCAGCACCATCCCGGGGAAAGCGGGAAGTACGCAGTATTTT,CASTIPGKAGSTQYF
few,14,NA,TRBJ1-1,TRBV13,TGTGCCAGCAGCCTCGGGGGGCAGAACACTGAAGCTTTCTTT,CASSLGGQNTEAFF
NA,13,TRBD1,TRBJ1-1,TRBV11-3,TGTGCCAGCAGCTATACAGGGGGCACTGAAGCTTTCTTT,CASSYTGGTEAFF
NA,15,TRBD2,TRBJ2-7,TRBV29-1,TGCAGCGTTGAGAATACCGGGACTAGCGGATGGGAGCAGTACTTC,CSVENTGTSGWEQYF
few,15,TRBD2,TRBJ2-1,TRBV27,TGTGCCAGCAGTTCCCCGACTAGCGGGAGGCCCGCGGAGTTCTTC,CASSSPTSGRPAEFF
NA,16,TRBD2,TRBJ2-3,TRBV11-3,TGTGCCAGCAGCACCGGGACTAGCGGGCGCACAGATACGCAGTATTTT,CASSTGTSGRTDTQYF
NA,14,TRBD2,TRBJ2-2,TRBV9,TGTGCCAGCACGACTAGCCGCGGTGTCGGGGAGCTGTTTTTT,CASTTSRGVGELFF
few,16,TRBD2,TRBJ2-7,TRBV27,TGTGCCAGCAGTTGGGGGACTAGCGGGAGGCACTACGAGCAGTACTTC,CASSWGTSGRHYEQYF
few,16,NA,TRBJ2-3,TRBV11-2,TGTGCCAGCAGCTTAGTCTCCGGACATCCCACAGATACGCAGTATTTT,CASSLVSGHPTDTQYF
few,12,NA,TRBJ1-2,TRBV5-1,TGCGCCAGCAGCAGTACCAGGGATGGCTACACCTTC,CASSSTRDGYTF
few,13,TRBD1,TRBJ1-2,TRBV6-5,TGTGCCAGCAGTTTGACAGGGGACTATGGCTACACCTTC,CASSLTGDYGYTF